This T cell receptor (beta chain) was recorded in a study of early stage breast cancer tumors (dated 2017 in TCRdb). Regarding the research as a whole: Of the 15 to 20 invasive breast tumors, approximately 11 were found to be estrogen receptor-positive, progesterone receptor-positive and HER2-negative. The average read coverage per sample was around 10-fold. The samples as a whole yielded a few million detected templates, corresponding to 950,000 to 1,300,000 unique clonotypes. Of the approximately twelve ER+/PR+/HER2- tumors, eight were classified as invasive ductal carcinomas and four as invasive lobular carcinomas. The research as a whole found: Analysis by tumor subtype was prevented by the small cohort size. Greater similarity was observed between blood and normal breast repertoires than between blood and tumor repertoires, and tumor was distinguished from normal in about 90% of the 16 patients when each tissue was compared with blood. Compared with adjacent normal breast tissue, tumors had about 2.5-fold higher T cell density and higher clonality. Enriched TCRB sequences shared across patients were mostly commonly generated sequences, unlikely to play an important role in the tumor microenvironment. Chain pairing and functional markers such as CD4, CD8 and FOXP3 were not captured by bulk genomic DNA sequencing of unsorted cells.

Each sample was amplified as two independent genomic DNA replicates: approximately 450 ng for blood and around 1.5 ug for tumor or normal breast. TCRB sequencing of genomic DNA was carried out with the ImmunoSeq Intro kit according to the manufacturer's instructions. The multiplex PCR ran for 31 cycles using proprietary primers and spike-in control sequences for absolute quantification. Single-end 150-bp reads were used to sequence an 87-bp fragment spanning the CDR3 and the flanking V and J genes. Seven samples, with two replicates for each sample, were multiplexed per lane of an Illumina MiSeq using version 3.0 chemistry. On the study's bioinformatics: The vendor's proprietary pipeline processed the raw data and merged both replicates into a single result for each sample. Productive rearrangements sharing the V-gene family, CDR3 amino acid sequence and J-gene segment were defined as clonotypes. Clonality was calculated as 1 minus the normalized Shannon entropy (Pielou evenness) of TCRB abundances. To estimate T cell density, the total number of templates was divided by the number of input cells, which was inferred from the amount of DNA input. Recon with default parameters was used to estimate total repertoire diversity and clonality. Clonotypes with over 0.1% abundance in tumor and at least 32-fold higher abundance in tumor than in normal breast were defined as tumor-enriched. The table comes from immuneACCESS by way of TCRdb, which keeps in-frame sequences with V and J called. Part of the clones is missing from these tables; in studies checked, under half for an unresolved V gene and the rest for unknown reasons. The V and J calls and clone size are taken from that table; D and trimming were inferred from the DNA. The sample has tens of thousands of clones on record, 72% of them singletons. The ten largest clones add up to around a third of the sample.

Points on this clone: It has no known antigen specificity. The record has no base qualities; no much larger clone is one base away.

The CDR3 runs 12 amino acids, cysteine and phenylalanine included. Only the CDR3 DNA stays, 36 bases, in frame from base 1. Taken from the germline V gene (reference sequence), the CDR1 and CDR2 loops are LNHDA and SQIVND. The germline ends are 4 bases apart after V is trimmed by 3 bases and J by 4 bases. The study profiled bulk TCR beta-chain repertoires in matched peripheral blood, tumor and adjacent normal breast tissue taken from roughly 17 patients with early-stage breast cancer. Before surgery, roughly 4.5-10 mL of whole blood was collected into EDTA tubes and then processed within 2 hours. Peripheral blood mononuclear cells were isolated by Ficoll-Paque centrifugation in SepMate-50 tubes. PBMCs were cryopreserved in aliquots of roughly 1.9 to 4.5 million cells in about 90% FBS with roughly 10% DMSO and kept in liquid nitrogen. The Qiagen AllPrep DNA/RNA Mini kit was used to extract genomic DNA.

The sequenced sample consisted of blood. The receptor was isolated from a person between 50 and 60 years old with breast cancer. This sequence uses TRBV19 and TRBJ2-1; there is no confident call for the D gene. CDR3 sequence: CASSMEYNEQFF. The nucleotide sequence is given as TGTGCCAGTAGTATGGAGTACAATGAGCAGTTCTTC.